This T cell receptor (beta chain) was captured in a study of blood T cell repertoires in COVID-19. Background on the study: Material from acute and convalescent COVID-19 was sourced from the United States, Italy and Spain. The cDNA or gDNA used as material had been derived from T cells, B-cell-depleted T cells, or PBMCs.

V was pared by 1 base and J by 0 bases, with 1 base of the junction left unmatched. The CDR3 is 15 residues long. Germline V gene sequence: CDR1 MNHEY, CDR2 SVGAGI. Under the authors' procedure: The authors estimated nucleated cell counts from reference gene primer amplification. Profiled with immunoSEQ multiplex PCR; TCRdb holds only in-frame clones, not every one. From that table come the V and J calls and clone size; the DNA was used to work out D and trimming. This sample yields some 200,000 clones, of which 86% are seen a single time; 4.4% belongs to the top ten. The sequence came from a man in his forties or fifties with acute or convalescent COVID-19. The chain is built from TRBV6-5 and TRBJ2-7, with 9 bases lining up with TRBD2. Sequenced sample: peripheral blood. The CDR3 region has the DNA TGTGCCAGCAGTTACTTTAGCGGGGGCTCCTACGAGCAGTACTTC. Its translation is CASSYFSGGSYEQYF.